Reported below is one T cell receptor (beta chain). The sample is drawn from a study of OX40 agonist ivuxolimab in advanced cancers. Study context: Every 2 weeks, patients got intravenous ivuxolimab at one of six dose levels (0.01-10 mg/kg).

Clones were sequenced by immunoSEQ multiplex PCR, and TCRdb holds only the in-frame ones, with some missing. The data show some 15,000 clones, 78% seen once. V was shortened by 0 bases and J by 5 bases, with 11 bases between the two germline ends. The CDR3 runs 14 residues. This rearrangement joins TRBV5-7 to TRBJ1-2, with D unclear. TRBV5-7 is treated as an ORF (open reading frame) with a function not yet certain. The TCR sequence derives from an adult with an advanced solid tumor such as melanoma, head and neck, liver or kidney cancer. The source material was CD4+ or CD8+ T cells sorted from blood, sampled in a trial of the OX40 agonist ivuxolimab. CDR3 sequence (DNA): TGTGCCAGCAGCTTGGCAGGAGGGTGGTATGGCTACACCTTC. The encoded protein is CASSLAGGWYGYTF.